This paragraph covers one T cell receptor (beta chain) sequence. Libraries were prepared by immunoSEQ multiplex PCR; TCRdb keeps only in-frame clonotypes and omits some of them. This sample has approximately 90,000 clones; just under 80% occur once, and the top ten carry approximately 6.3%. This record belongs to a study of blood T cell repertoires in COVID-19. Whole-study context: PBMCs, B-cell-depleted T cells, or T cells provided the cDNA or gDNA that made up the material.

The V end lost 0 bases, the J end lost 6 bases, and 23 bases lay between the germline ends. Germline V gene lookup returns CDR1 MGHRA and CDR2 YSYEKL. The CDR3 extends over 19 amino acids. In Seattle, patients joined the study during active infection and were tracked longitudinally. The material sequenced was peripheral blood. The chain combines TRBV4-1 with TRBJ2-2; a weak D match, TRBD1 (6 bases). This clonotype originated in a man between 65 and 85 years old with COVID-19, enrolled during active disease. The CDR3 protein is CASSQDGNLIRGKPGELFF. In DNA form, the CDR3 reads TGCGCCAGCAGCCAAGATGGCAATCTCATCAGGGGCAAACCCGGGGAGCTGTTTTTT.